The clone carrying this T cell receptor beta chain was found once. The sample is drawn from a study of T cell responses to AZD1222 COVID-19 vaccine. The method was immunoSEQ multiplex PCR; TCRdb's version includes in-frame clones alone and lacks a portion of them. The sample holds some 88,000 clones; less than 95% are singletons and the top ten take about 5%. The sequence derives from an adult who received the AZD1222 COVID-19 vaccine. The source was peripheral blood, collected 28 days after the second AZD1222 dose.

This CDR3 reads CASSLGAAQPQHF. For the CDR3, the DNA is TGTGCCAGCAGTTTAGGCGCCGCTCAGCCCCAGCATTTT. This sequence joins TRBV6-5 and TRBJ1-5; D is unclear. Germline values: CDR1 MNHEY, CDR2 SVGAGI. The CDR3 loop spans 13 amino acids. V lost 4 bases, J lost 6 bases, and 10 bases lay in between.